A selection of T cell receptor beta chains follows, all from one sample in a study of CDR3 diversity in severe acne. TCRdb recomputed calls from the PCR reads with MiXCR, one row per CDR3 protein. The sample includes approximately 97,000 distinct CDR3 sequences, roughly 51% seen only once; the top ten take under 15%. Material for sequencing was blood. Source of these receptors: a male donor with acne. CDR3s include the opening cysteine and the closing phenylalanine or tryptophan. The D gene is left open where the match is weak. Clone size appears in some rows only: once, few, many, or a class for an expanded clone.

CDR3aa: CATSDWTSGSNEQYF; CDR3nt: TGTGCCACCAGTGATTGGACTAGCGGGAGTAACGAGCAGTACTTC; abundance: NA; v_gene: TRBV24-1; j_gene: TRBJ2-7; d_gene: TRBD2
CDR3aa: CSVEGLAGGETQYF; CDR3nt: TGCAGCGTTGAGGGACTAGCGGGAGGAGAGACCCAGTACTTC; abundance: NA; v_gene: TRBV29-1; j_gene: TRBJ2-5; d_gene: TRBD2
CDR3aa: CASSPSRGNEQYF; CDR3nt: TGTGCCAGCAGTCCCTCAAGGGGAAACGAGCAGTACTTC; abundance: NA; v_gene: TRBV12-3/TRBV12-4; j_gene: TRBJ2-7; d_gene: NA
CDR3aa: CASSSGRRSQPQHF; CDR3nt: TGTGCCAGCAGTTCCGGACGGCGCAGTCAGCCCCAGCATTTT; abundance: NA; v_gene: TRBV7-9; j_gene: TRBJ1-5; d_gene: NA
CDR3aa: CASSLDVRTPTNEKLFF; CDR3nt: TGCGCCAGCAGCTTGGACGTGAGAACTCCAACTAATGAAAAACTGTTTTTT; abundance: few; v_gene: TRBV5-1; j_gene: TRBJ1-4; d_gene: NA
CDR3aa: CASSLEQHF; CDR3nt: TGCGCCAGCAGCTTGGAACAGCATTTT; abundance: NA; v_gene: TRBV5-1; j_gene: TRBJ1-5; d_gene: NA
CDR3aa: CASSVGVVTEAFF; CDR3nt: TGTGCCAGCAGTGTAGGGGTGGTCACTGAAGCTTTCTTT; abundance: NA; v_gene: TRBV6-5; j_gene: TRBJ1-1; d_gene: NA
CDR3aa: CASSLRLAGSYEQYF; CDR3nt: TGTGCCAGCAGCTTACGACTAGCGGGGTCCTACGAGCAGTACTTC; abundance: NA; v_gene: TRBV7-6; j_gene: TRBJ2-7; d_gene: TRBD2
CDR3aa: CASRSGLAGTDTQYF; CDR3nt: TGCGCCAGCAGATCCGGACTAGCGGGCACAGATACGCAGTATTTT; abundance: many; v_gene: TRBV5-1; j_gene: TRBJ2-3; d_gene: TRBD2
CDR3aa: CASSSDSSGSYEQYF; CDR3nt: TGTGCCAGCAGCTCCGATTCTAGCGGGAGTTACGAGCAGTACTTC; abundance: NA; v_gene: TRBV7-2; j_gene: TRBJ2-7; d_gene: TRBD2
CDR3aa: CASSLGVRGSGYTF; CDR3nt: TGTGCCAGCAGCTTAGGGGTTCGGGGTTCTGGCTACACCTTC; abundance: many; v_gene: TRBV7-2; j_gene: TRBJ1-2; d_gene: NA
CDR3aa: CASSLPGQGKNEQYF; CDR3nt: TGTGCCAGCAGCCTGCCGGGACAGGGGAAGAACGAGCAGTACTTC; abundance: many; v_gene: TRBV7-2; j_gene: TRBJ2-7; d_gene: TRBD1
CDR3aa: CASSESGRKETQYF; CDR3nt: TGTGCCAGCAGTGAGAGCGGGAGAAAAGAGACCCAGTACTTC; abundance: many; v_gene: TRBV2; j_gene: TRBJ2-5; d_gene: TRBD2
CDR3aa: CASSLRRRGHEELFF; CDR3nt: TGTGCCAGCAGCTTACGCAGGAGAGGTCACGAGGAGCTGTTCTTC; abundance: few; v_gene: TRBV7-8; j_gene: TRBJ2-1; d_gene: NA
CDR3aa: CSVSGRDTQYF; CDR3nt: TGCAGCGTTAGCGGGAGGGATACGCAGTATTTT; abundance: NA; v_gene: TRBV29-1; j_gene: TRBJ2-3; d_gene: TRBD2
CDR3aa: CASRFRDMNDEQYF; CDR3nt: TGCGCCAGCAGATTCCGGGACATGAACGACGAGCAGTACTTC; abundance: NA; v_gene: TRBV5-1; j_gene: TRBJ2-7; d_gene: NA
CDR3aa: CATSEDGTPGFRPQHF; CDR3nt: TGTGCCACCAGTGAAGATGGGACACCCGGCTTTCGGCCCCAGCATTTT; abundance: NA; v_gene: TRBV24-1; j_gene: TRBJ1-5; d_gene: NA
CDR3aa: CASSLKAGDRYEQYF; CDR3nt: TGTGCCAGCAGCTTAAAAGCGGGAGACAGGTACGAGCAGTACTTC; abundance: NA; v_gene: TRBV7-6; j_gene: TRBJ2-7; d_gene: TRBD2
CDR3aa: CASSPQQGTENSPLHF; CDR3nt: TGTGCCAGCAGCCCCCAGCAGGGGACGGAGAATTCACCCCTCCACTTT; abundance: NA; v_gene: TRBV14; j_gene: TRBJ1-6; d_gene: NA
CDR3aa: CASSRDRGSTEAFF; CDR3nt: TGTGCCAGCAGTAGGGACAGGGGCTCCACTGAAGCTTTCTTT; abundance: NA; v_gene: TRBV6-5; j_gene: TRBJ1-1; d_gene: TRBD1
CDR3aa: CATSSGVNQPQHF; CDR3nt: TGTGCCACCAGTTCAGGGGTCAATCAGCCCCAGCATTTT; abundance: many; v_gene: TRBV24-1; j_gene: TRBJ1-5; d_gene: NA
CDR3aa: CSAREDQNYEQYF; CDR3nt: TGCAGTGCTAGAGAAGACCAGAACTACGAGCAGTACTTC; abundance: NA; v_gene: TRBV20-1; j_gene: TRBJ2-7; d_gene: NA
CDR3aa: CSARDRDRGQYEQYF; CDR3nt: TGCAGTGCTAGAGATCGGGACAGGGGGCAGTACGAGCAGTACTTC; abundance: NA; v_gene: TRBV20-1; j_gene: TRBJ2-7; d_gene: TRBD1
CDR3aa: CSARRQGISGYGYTF; CDR3nt: TGCAGTGCTAGGCGACAGGGGATCTCCGGCTATGGCTACACCTTC; abundance: NA; v_gene: TRBV20-1; j_gene: TRBJ1-2; d_gene: TRBD1
CDR3aa: CSVGDGPSFGYTF; CDR3nt: TGCAGCGTTGGGGACGGTCCCAGTTTTGGCTACACCTTC; abundance: NA; v_gene: TRBV29-1; j_gene: TRBJ1-2; d_gene: NA
CDR3aa: CASSFGTGLATDTQYF; CDR3nt: TGTGCCAGCAGCTTTGGCACGGGACTAGCGACAGATACGCAGTATTTT; abundance: many; v_gene: TRBV11-2; j_gene: TRBJ2-3; d_gene: TRBD2
CDR3aa: CASSLETGGEIVIEKLFF; CDR3nt: TGTGCCAGCAGCTTAGAAACAGGGGGCGAGATCGTCATTGAAAAACTGTTTTTT; abundance: NA; v_gene: TRBV11-2; j_gene: TRBJ1-4; d_gene: TRBD1
CDR3aa: CASSLELDWDGYTF; CDR3nt: TGTGCCAGCAGCTTAGAGTTGGATTGGGATGGCTACACCTTC; abundance: many; v_gene: TRBV7-8; j_gene: TRBJ1-2; d_gene: NA
CDR3aa: CASGFDEGALGANVLTF; CDR3nt: TGTGCTAGTGGTTTTGATGAAGGGGCGCTAGGGGCCAACGTCCTGACTTTC; abundance: NA; v_gene: TRBV12-5; j_gene: TRBJ2-6; d_gene: NA
CDR3aa: CASDERGSGANVLTF; CDR3nt: TGTGCCAGCGACGAGAGGGGCTCTGGGGCCAACGTCCTGACTTTC; abundance: NA; v_gene: TRBV13; j_gene: TRBJ2-6; d_gene: NA
CDR3aa: CAGRGNDLMVTGNTIYF; CDR3nt: TGTGCCGGCAGAGGGAACGATCTAATGGTTACTGGAAACACCATATATTTT; abundance: NA; v_gene: TRBV6-6; j_gene: TRBJ1-3; d_gene: NA
CDR3aa: CSAREASGSITGELFF; CDR3nt: TGCAGTGCTAGAGAGGCTAGCGGGAGTATAACCGGGGAGCTGTTTTTT; abundance: NA; v_gene: TRBV20-1; j_gene: TRBJ2-2; d_gene: TRBD2
CDR3aa: CASSAQGSGANVLTF; CDR3nt: TGTGCCAGCAGCGCGCAGGGGTCGGGGGCCAACGTCCTGACTTTC; abundance: NA; v_gene: TRBV9; j_gene: TRBJ2-6; d_gene: NA
CDR3aa: CASSHSSGPYEQYF; CDR3nt: TGTGCCAGCAGCCACTCTAGCGGTCCCTACGAGCAGTACTTC; abundance: NA; v_gene: TRBV7-2; j_gene: TRBJ2-7; d_gene: TRBD2
CDR3aa: CAGSYSGSFGGELFF; CDR3nt: TGTGCCGGCAGTTACTCCGGGTCTTTCGGCGGGGAGCTGTTTTTT; abundance: NA; v_gene: TRBV10-2; j_gene: TRBJ2-2; d_gene: NA
CDR3aa: CASSPTRGGTGELFF; CDR3nt: TGTGCCAGCAGTCCTACTCGGGGCGGGACCGGGGAGCTGTTTTTT; abundance: few; v_gene: TRBV6-5; j_gene: TRBJ2-2; d_gene: NA
CDR3aa: CSVGGLAGDVTDTQYF; CDR3nt: TGCAGCGTCGGTGGACTAGCGGGGGATGTCACAGATACGCAGTATTTT; abundance: many; v_gene: TRBV29-1; j_gene: TRBJ2-3; d_gene: TRBD2
CDR3aa: CAISEGQFSTDTQYF; CDR3nt: TGTGCCATCAGTGAGGGACAGTTTAGCACAGATACGCAGTATTTT; abundance: NA; v_gene: TRBV25-1; j_gene: TRBJ2-3; d_gene: TRBD1
CDR3aa: CATSDGKGFTQYF; CDR3nt: TGTGCCACCAGTGATGGGAAAGGTTTTACGCAGTATTTT; abundance: NA; v_gene: TRBV24-1; j_gene: TRBJ2-3; d_gene: NA
CDR3aa: CASAVQGSLVDTGELFF; CDR3nt: TGTGCTAGTGCCGTACAGGGGTCCCTAGTAGACACCGGGGAGCTGTTTTTT; abundance: NA; v_gene: TRBV12-5; j_gene: TRBJ2-2; d_gene: TRBD1
CDR3aa: CATSSVPPRQANEQYF; CDR3nt: TGTGCCACCAGCTCAGTTCCCCCCCGACAGGCAAACGAGCAGTACTTC; abundance: NA; v_gene: TRBV15; j_gene: TRBJ2-7; d_gene: NA
CDR3aa: CASSGPGLAGWQETQYF; CDR3nt: TGTGCCAGCAGTGGTCCGGGACTAGCGGGATGGCAAGAGACCCAGTACTTC; abundance: NA; v_gene: TRBV6-4; j_gene: TRBJ2-5; d_gene: TRBD2
CDR3aa: CATSSNLAGGDRWGANVLTF; CDR3nt: TGTGCCACCAGCAGCAATTTAGCGGGAGGCGACAGGTGGGGGGCCAACGTCCTGACTTTC; abundance: NA; v_gene: TRBV15; j_gene: TRBJ2-6; d_gene: TRBD2
CDR3aa: CSVDMGQYTEAFF; CDR3nt: TGCAGCGTTGATATGGGACAGTACACTGAAGCTTTCTTT; abundance: NA; v_gene: TRBV29-1; j_gene: TRBJ1-1; d_gene: TRBD1
CDR3aa: CAISGGLAGADEQYF; CDR3nt: TGTGCCATCAGTGGGGGACTAGCGGGAGCTGACGAGCAGTACTTC; abundance: NA; v_gene: TRBV10-3; j_gene: TRBJ2-7; d_gene: TRBD2
CDR3aa: CSASPGGSGNEQYF; CDR3nt: TGCAGTGCTAGCCCAGGGGGCTCGGGGAACGAGCAGTACTTC; abundance: NA; v_gene: TRBV20-1; j_gene: TRBJ2-7; d_gene: TRBD1
CDR3aa: CASSLSRGGQPQHF; CDR3nt: TGTGCCAGCAGTTTATCCAGGGGAGGCCAGCCCCAGCATTTT; abundance: many; v_gene: TRBV12-3/TRBV12-4; j_gene: TRBJ1-5; d_gene: NA
CDR3aa: CASSLSSGRTGELFF; CDR3nt: TGTGCCAGCAGCTTAAGTAGCGGGAGGACCGGGGAGCTGTTTTTT; abundance: many; v_gene: TRBV7-3; j_gene: TRBJ2-2; d_gene: TRBD2
CDR3aa: CASSSSEANTGELFF; CDR3nt: TGTGCCAGCAGCTCGTCCGAAGCCAACACCGGGGAGCTGTTTTTT; abundance: many; v_gene: TRBV7-8; j_gene: TRBJ2-2; d_gene: NA
CDR3aa: CASSSRSRTDTQYF; CDR3nt: TGTGCCAGCAGTTCCAGGTCCCGGACAGATACGCAGTATTTT; abundance: few; v_gene: TRBV28; j_gene: TRBJ2-3; d_gene: NA
CDR3aa: CASGGPGLANYEQYF; CDR3nt: TGTGCCAGTGGGGGACCGGGACTAGCGAACTACGAGCAGTACTTC; abundance: NA; v_gene: TRBV19; j_gene: TRBJ2-7; d_gene: TRBD2
CDR3aa: CASSPGSIPYNEQFF; CDR3nt: TGCGCCAGCAGTCCCGGGAGTATCCCCTACAATGAGCAGTTCTTC; abundance: medium-sized; v_gene: TRBV4-3; j_gene: TRBJ2-1; d_gene: NA
CDR3aa: CSAGQSGGYEQYF; CDR3nt: TGCAGTGCGGGACAGTCTGGGGGCTACGAGCAGTACTTC; abundance: NA; v_gene: TRBV20-1; j_gene: TRBJ2-7; d_gene: TRBD1
CDR3aa: CASSSTSVPGDTQYF; CDR3nt: TGTGCCAGCAGCTCCACTAGCGTCCCCGGCGATACGCAGTATTTT; abundance: NA; v_gene: TRBV7-9; j_gene: TRBJ2-3; d_gene: TRBD2
CDR3aa: CASSSQGSEYEQYF; CDR3nt: TGTGCCAGCTCATCACAGGGGTCCGAATACGAGCAGTACTTC; abundance: NA; v_gene: TRBV18; j_gene: TRBJ2-7; d_gene: TRBD1